The clone carrying this T cell receptor (beta chain) was seen a handful of times. The target antigen is unknown. V lost 6 bases to trimming and J lost 6 bases, with 13 bases between them. This CDR3 contains 12 residues. Germline CDR1 is DFQATT and CDR2 is SNEGSKA (reference sequence). The sample comes from a study of T cells after yellow fever vaccination. Overall study results and limits: Reappearance after the booster was observed for most primary-vaccination clones (around 95% CD4, less than 90% CD8).

Each CDR3 protein is one row after TCRdb ran MiXCR on the 5' RACE reads. The table lists about 350,000 distinct CDR3 sequences, more than 9% of them singletons. This rearrangement joins TRBV20-1 to TRBJ2-3; D gene unclear. The sequence was collected from a man aged 18 to 29 who received the YFV17D yellow fever vaccine. The input for sequencing was PBMCs, taken on the day of the first yellow fever vaccination. In DNA form, the CDR3 reads TGCAGTGCCCTTAAGGGCAGGGATACGCAGTATTTT. Amino acids: CSALKGRDTQYF.